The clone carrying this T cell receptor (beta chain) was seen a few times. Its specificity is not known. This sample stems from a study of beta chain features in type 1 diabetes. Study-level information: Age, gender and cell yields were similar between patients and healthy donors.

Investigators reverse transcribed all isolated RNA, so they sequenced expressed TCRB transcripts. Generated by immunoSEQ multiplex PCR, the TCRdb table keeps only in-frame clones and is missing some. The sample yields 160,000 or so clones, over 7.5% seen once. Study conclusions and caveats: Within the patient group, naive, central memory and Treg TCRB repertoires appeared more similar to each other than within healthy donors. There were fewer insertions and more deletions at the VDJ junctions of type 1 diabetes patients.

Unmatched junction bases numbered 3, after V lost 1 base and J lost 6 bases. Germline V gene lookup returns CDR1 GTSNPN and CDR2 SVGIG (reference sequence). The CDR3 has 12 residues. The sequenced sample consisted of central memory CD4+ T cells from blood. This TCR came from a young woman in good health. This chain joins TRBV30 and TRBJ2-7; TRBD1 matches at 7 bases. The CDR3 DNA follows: TGTGCCTGGAGTGGTTCAGGGGGCGAGCAGTACTTC. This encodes CAWSGSGGEQYF.